This record looks at one TCR beta chain sequence and its context. Trimming cost V 0 bases and J 0 bases; bases outside gene matches: 3. CDR3 length: 16 residues. Germline assignment: CDR1 MNHEY and CDR2 SVGAGI. In the source study's methods: It was from reference gene primer amplification that nucleated cell counts were estimated. Profiled with immunoSEQ multiplex PCR; TCRdb holds only in-frame clones, not every one. Clone size and the V and J calls come from that table; the DNA yielded D and trimming. The sample consists of around 120,000 clones, 70% to 90% of them appearing once. This entry is derived from a study of blood T cell repertoires in COVID-19. Study-wide background: The samples span acute and convalescent COVID-19 from the United States, Italy and Spain. PBMCs, B-cell-depleted T cells, or T cells were the source of the cDNA or gDNA that made up the material.

This TCR came from a man in his fifties or sixties with acute or convalescent COVID-19. This sequence joins TRBV6-5 and TRBJ2-7; TRBD2 agrees at 9 bases. Material: peripheral blood. Written as DNA, the CDR3 is TGTGCCAGCAGTTACTCCCCTAGCGGGGTCTCCTACGAGCAGTACTTC. Its translation: CASSYSPSGVSYEQYF.